This T cell receptor beta chain was identified in a study of coeliac disease. In germline, CDR1 is GTSNPN, CDR2 SVGIG (reference sequence). The CDR3 has 15 amino acids. V lost 3 bases, J lost 4 bases, and 19 bases lay in between. The method was immunoSEQ multiplex PCR; TCRdb's version includes in-frame clones alone and lacks a portion of them. The sample has 5,500 to 7,500 clones, roughly 70% seen once. The specimen sequenced was lymphocytes from the gut lamina propria. The source of this sequence is a man aged 70 or older with active celiac disease. The rearrangement links TRBV30 to TRBJ2-7, with a possible D match to TRBD2 (5 bases). CDR3 residues: CAWSHRLLAPYEQYF. DNA for the CDR3: TGTGCCTGGAGCCATAGACTATTAGCCCCTTACGAGCAGTACTTC.